What follows are 27 T cell receptor beta chains derived from one specimen sequenced in a study. MiXCR, run by TCRdb on the 5' RACE reads, gives a single entry per CDR3 protein. The sample has some 32,000 distinct CDR3 sequences, about 24% seen once. The sequenced material came from memory CD4+ T cells sorted from blood. The sample's subset: memory CD4+ T cells, CD4+CD45RO+CD25-. Every receptor here comes from a female donor with breast cancer.

Comment on this clonotype: A read error may account for a junction end that differs from germline. The chain has TRBV4-2 and TRBJ1-1, with D uncertain. This CDR3 is 13 amino acids long. Germline V gives CDR1 LGHNA, CDR2 YNFKEQ. CDR3 bases: TGTGCCAGCAGCCCCCTCGAGAGTTCTGAAGCTTCCTTT. This codes for CASSPLESSEASF.

A word on this clonotype: Being one base from a much bigger clone, this may be a read error. The V call is TRBV6-5, the J call TRBJ2-7, with D perhaps TRBD1 (6 bases). V was trimmed by 4 bases and J by 3 bases, leaving 13 bases between them. The CDR3 totals 14 residues. Germline V gives CDR1 MNHEY, CDR2 SVGAGI. CDR3 residues: CASSFRGISYEQYF. CDR3 in DNA: TGTGCCAGCAGTTTTAGGGGGATCAGCTACGAGCAGTACTTC.

This clonotype was recorded at least ten times. The genes are TRBV9 and TRBJ2-1; the D is unclear. CDR1 SGDLS and CDR2 YYNGEE come from the germline V gene. Between the trimmed V and J ends, which lost 1 base and 6 bases, there was a span of 5 bases. The CDR3 is 12 residues long. The CDR3 loop reads CASSVTPNEQFF. In DNA, the CDR3 is TGTGCCAGCAGCGTAACGCCCAATGAGCAGTTCTTC.

Concerning this clonotype itself: A read error may explain this, as a much larger clone is one base away. J is TRBJ2-2 and V is TRBV15; perhaps TRBD2 as D (5 bases). From germline, CDR1 is LNHNV and CDR2 YYDKDF (reference sequence). The CDR3 length is 15 residues. Trimming left V 0 bases short and J 7 bases short, with 12 bases between. The CDR3 nucleotides read TGTGCCACCAGCAGAGATCTAGCAGACATCGGGGAGCTGTTTTTT. As protein: CATSRDLADIGELFF.

This clonotype has a count of ten or more. V usage is TRBV4-3 and J usage is TRBJ2-1; 9 bases fit TRBD2. The CDR3 length is 16 residues. V shed 0 bases and J 8 bases; nucleotides not matched to a gene: 8. Germline-derived CDR1 and CDR2 are LGHNA and YSLEER. CDR3 DNA sequence: TGCGCCAGCAGCCAAGATCTGCCTAGCGGGACAGATGAGCAGTTCTTC. Amino acids: CASSQDLPSGTDEQFF.

With respect to this clonotype: A much larger clone sits a single nucleotide away, making a read error possible. The genes are TRBV29-1 and TRBJ1-1; D remains unclear. In germline, CDR1 is SQVTM, CDR2 ANQGSEA. The V end was cut by 7 bases, the J end by 1 base, with 13 bases between. This CDR3 contains 13 residues. The CDR3 here is CSAVRAENTEAFF. The CDR3 nucleotides read TGCAGCGCCGTAAGGGCAGAGAACACTGAAGCTTTCTTT.

This clonotype came up a few times. The V gene is TRBV27, the J gene TRBJ2-1; 8 bases map to TRBD2. The CDR3 covers 14 residues. The V and J ends lost 6 bases and 4 bases, in that order; junction bases with no gene match: 5. Germline V gene data show CDR1 as MNHEY and CDR2 as SMNVEV (reference sequence). CDR3 amino acids: CASRSSGLYNEQFF. Written as DNA, the CDR3 is TGTGCCAGCAGGTCTAGCGGGCTTTACAATGAGCAGTTCTTC.

This clonotype was picked up a small number of times. The CDR3 is CASSLSFPGRSTEAFF. Here the CDR3 DNA reads TGTGCCAGCAGTTTATCGTTTCCGGGTAGATCCACTGAAGCTTTCTTT. This sequence joins TRBV27 and TRBJ1-1; no definite D call. The CDR3 consists of 16 residues. Germline-derived CDR1 and CDR2 are MNHEY and SMNVEV (reference sequence). V lost 0 bases and J lost 4, with 15 bases in between.

Concerning this clonotype: A much larger clone lies one base from this, so it may be a read error. The DNA for the CDR3 is TGCGCCAGCAGTGAGCCGGGACAGGGGGCTGGTAAGGAGCAGTTCTTC. This encodes CASSEPGQGAGKEQFF. This chain links TRBV10-1 with TRBJ2-1, with 12 bases that match TRBD1. This CDR3 has 16 residues. Germline CDR1 WNHNN, CDR2 SYGVQD (reference sequence). Losses at the gene ends were 2 bases for V and 10 bases for J; bases not matched to a gene: 9.

The genes are TRBV28 and TRBJ1-1, with D unclear. V dropped 3 bases and J dropped 6 bases, with 17 bases sitting between them. Germline V CDR1 and CDR2: MDHEN, SYDVKM. The CDR3 is 15 amino acids. CDR3 residues: CASSFRGRTTAEAFF. The CDR3 bases are TGTGCCAGCAGTTTTCGCGGCAGGACGACCGCTGAAGCTTTCTTT. Variable domain in full (rest from reference TRBV28 and TRBJ1-1): DVKVTQSSRYLVKRTGEKVFLECVQDMDHENMFWYRQDPGLGLRLIYFSYDVKMKEKGDIPEGYSVSREKKERFSLILESASTNQTSMYLCASSFRGRTTAEAFFGQGTRLTVV.

This clonotype occurred a few times. The V gene is TRBV7-3, the J gene TRBJ1-6, with D possibly TRBD1 on 5 matching bases. The V gene lost 4 bases and the J gene lost 7 bases, with 14 bases spanning the gap. CDR1 and CDR2 (germline): SGHTA, FQGTGA. CDR3 size: 15 residues. This CDR3 reads CASSSDGHINSPLHF. The CDR3 DNA reads as TGTGCCAGCAGCTCGGACGGACATATCAATTCACCCCTCCACTTT.

The V call is TRBV18, the J call TRBJ2-3; the match to TRBD1 covers 7 bases. V lost 4 bases to trimming and J lost 0 bases; unmatched junction nucleotides: 7. Per the germline V gene, CDR1 is KGHSH and CDR2 is LQKENI. The CDR3 is 16 amino acids. CDR3 sequence: CASSHRQGGSTDTQYF. In DNA form, the CDR3 reads TGTGCCAGCTCACACCGACAGGGTGGTAGCACAGATACGCAGTATTTT.

The chain employs TRBV27 and TRBJ2-5, with a possible D match to TRBD2 (6 bases). This CDR3 is built from 15 residues. V lost 1 base, J lost 4 bases, and 13 bases lay in between. Germline lookup yields CDR1 MNHEY and CDR2 SMNVEV (reference sequence). CDR3: CASSLYQGGGETQYF. In DNA, the CDR3 is TGTGCCAGCAGTTTATATCAGGGAGGAGGAGAGACCCAGTACTTC.

This clonotype has just a few counts. One end of the junction varies from germline; a read error may be responsible. The chain combines TRBV7-7 with TRBJ2-2; 9 bases match TRBD2. The CDR3 runs 17 residues. From germline, CDR1 is SSHAT and CDR2 FNYEAQ (reference sequence). CDR3 sequence: CASSFGAGGLGTGELFF. DNA for the CDR3: TGTGCTAGCAGCTTTGGCGCGGGGGGGCTCGGCACCGGGGAGCTGTTTTTT. The whole variable domain, filled in from reference TRBV7-7 and TRBJ2-2, reads GAGVSQSPRYKVTKRGQDVTLRCDPISSHATLYWYQQALGQGPEFLTYFNYEAQPDKSGLPSDRFSAERPEGSISTLTIQRTEQRDSAMYRCASSFGAGGLGTGELFFGEGSRLTVL.

Ten or more counts support this clonotype. The rearrangement links TRBV4-3 to TRBJ2-5; D gene uncertain. The CDR3 covers 15 residues. The germline V and J ends were trimmed by 4 bases and 5 bases, with 17 bases remaining between them. Germline values: CDR1 LGHNA, CDR2 YSLEER. The CDR3 DNA sequence: TGCGCCAGCAGCCGGATGGCCTCCAGGCGTGAGACCCAGTACTTC. Translation: CASSRMASRRETQYF.

The table lists this clonotype with many counts. The chain has TRBV4-1 and TRBJ1-5, with 7 bases aligning to TRBD1. CDR1 and CDR2 from the germline V gene are MGHRA and YSYEKL. Losses at the gene ends were 3 bases for V and 3 bases for J; bases not matched to a gene: 8. This CDR3 contains 16 residues. This CDR3 reads CASSQAGQINNQPQHF. CDR3 DNA: TGCGCCAGCAGCCAGGCGGGACAGATCAACAATCAGCCCCAGCATTTT.

This chain links TRBV20-1 with TRBJ2-7; the D gene could be TRBD1 or TRBD2 (6 bases each). Germline V gives CDR1 DFQATT, CDR2 SNEGSKA (reference sequence). Between the trimmed V and J ends, which lost 6 bases and 2 bases, there was a span of 17 bases. The CDR3 totals 14 residues. CDR3 sequence reads: CSATGTRITYEQYF. The CDR3 coding sequence is TGCAGTGCCACAGGGACTCGGATTACCTACGAGCAGTACTTC.

This clonotype was counted between two and nine times. V usage is TRBV4-1 and J usage is TRBJ2-1; D is ambiguous. The length of the CDR3 is 14 residues. V dropped 0 bases and J dropped 4 bases, with 7 bases sitting between them. Germline loops: CDR1 MGHRA, CDR2 YSYEKL. The CDR3 region is CASSQDARYNEQFF. CDR3 sequence (DNA): TGCGCCAGCAGCCAAGATGCAAGGTACAATGAGCAGTTCTTC.

A note on this clonotype: The junction departs from the called germline gene at one end, perhaps through a read error. The rearrangement links TRBV7-9 to TRBJ2-1; the D is unclear. This CDR3 region has 13 residues. Germline-derived CDR1 and CDR2 are SEHNR and FQNEAQ (reference sequence). This chain's CDR3 is CANSLPSYDEQFF. In DNA, the CDR3 is TGTGCCAACAGCTTACCCAGCTACGATGAGCAGTTCTTC.

The chain joins TRBV12-3 or TRBV12-4 to TRBJ2-1; D perhaps matches TRBD1 (6 bases). This CDR3 region has 13 residues. Between the trimmed V and J ends, which lost 2 bases and 12 bases, there was a span of 14 bases. In DNA form, the CDR3 reads TGTGCCAGCAGTTTACCCCCACAGGGCAGGCAGTTCTTC. This translates into CASSLPPQGRQFF.

V is TRBV12-3 or TRBV12-4 and J is TRBJ2-7, with D unclear. Trimming pared 2 bases from V and 4 bases from J, leaving 12 bases between. The CDR3 contains 14 residues. The CDR3 loop reads CASSLMTGEYEQYF. CDR3 DNA sequence: TGTGCCAGCAGTTTAATGACTGGCGAGTACGAGCAGTACTTC.

This clonotype was detected ten times or more. This sequence joins TRBV4-1 and TRBJ2-7, with 7 bases fitting TRBD1. The V segment lost 4 bases and the J segment 1 base; nucleotides outside the gene matches: 7. In germline, CDR1 is MGHRA, CDR2 YSYEKL. The CDR3 has 15 amino acids. CDR3 nucleotide sequence: TGCGCCAGCAGCCCGGGACAGCCCGCTTCCTACGAGCAGTACTTC. This encodes CASSPGQPASYEQYF.

This clonotype was seen many times. The chain links TRBV6-5 to TRBJ1-4, with D hard to call. Between the trimmed V and J ends, which lost 5 bases and 10 bases, there was a span of 14 bases. Germline values: CDR1 MNHEY, CDR2 SVGAGI. This CDR3 spans 13 amino acids. This chain's CDR3 is CASSPSPSGKLFF. In DNA, the CDR3 is TGTGCCAGCAGTCCCTCTCCGTCCGGAAAACTGTTTTTT.

As to this clonotype: An end of the junction does not agree with germline; a read error may underlie this. The V gene is TRBV20-1, the J gene TRBJ2-1, with 8 nucleotides matching TRBD2. CDR3 length: 18 amino acids. CDR1 is DFQATT, CDR2 SNEGSKA, per germline (reference sequence). The CDR3 sequence: CGASLKPGTRGGYNEQFF. The CDR3 DNA sequence: TGCGGTGCTAGTCTCAAGCCGGGGACTAGAGGGGGTTACAATGAGCAGTTCTTC.

This clonotype was seen at least ten times. An end of the junction does not agree with germline; a read error may underlie this. The genes are TRBV20-1 and TRBJ1-5; D gene uncertain. This CDR3 is 11 amino acids long. The germline V gene encodes CDR1 DFQATT and CDR2 SNEGSKA (reference sequence). CDR3 sequence: CSARGDAPQHF. CDR3 bases: TGCAGTGCGAGAGGCGATGCGCCCCAGCATTTT.

This clonotype showed up just a few times. This chain links TRBV7-3 with TRBJ2-3, with 7 bases aligning to TRBD1. Germline CDR1 SGHTA, CDR2 FQGTGA. Unmatched junction bases numbered 7, after V lost 5 bases and J lost 2 bases. The CDR3 consists of 15 residues. The CDR3: CASSPGTAITDTQYF. The CDR3 coding sequence is TGTGCCAGCAGCCCCGGGACAGCTATCACAGATACGCAGTATTTT.

DNA of the CDR3: TGTGCCAGCAGCCAAGATGCGGGGGGCAATCAGCCCCAGCATTTT. Translated: CASSQDAGGNQPQHF. This chain uses TRBV7-9 with TRBJ1-5; TRBD1 might be the D (5 bases). The germline V gene has CDR1 SEHNR and CDR2 FQNEAQ (reference sequence). The length of the CDR3 is 15 residues. Trimming took 5 bases from V and 2 from J, leaving 13 bases between them.